This passage covers 3 T cell receptor beta chains from one sample sequenced in a study of OX40 agonist ivuxolimab in advanced cancers. Profiled with immunoSEQ multiplex PCR; TCRdb holds only in-frame clones, not every one. The profile shows some 58,000 clones, around four fifths of them singletons. Sequenced material: CD4+ or CD8+ T cells sorted from blood, taken in a trial of the OX40 agonist ivuxolimab. These receptors were obtained from an adult with an advanced solid tumor such as melanoma, head and neck, liver or kidney cancer.

The chain combines TRBV2 with TRBJ2-1, with 7 bases aligning to TRBD2. Germline V gene sequence: CDR1 SNHLY, CDR2 FYNNEI. The CDR3 consists of 17 residues. The junction had 13 bases not matched to a gene; V was cut back by 4 bases and J by 4 bases. The CDR3 sequence is CASSAPVPSGVYNEQFF. The DNA of the CDR3 is TGTGCCAGCAGTGCTCCAGTGCCTAGCGGAGTTTACAATGAGCAGTTCTTC.

V gene TRBV27 combines with J gene TRBJ2-3; D not certain. Germline-derived CDR1 and CDR2 are MNHEY and SMNVEV (reference sequence). Trimming took off 8 bases at V and 1 base at J, with 4 bases between the two ends. This CDR3 contains 11 residues. The CDR3 protein is CASGRTDTQYF. CDR3 coding DNA: TGTGCCAGCGGGCGCACAGATACGCAGTATTTT.

The rearrangement uses TRBV19 and TRBJ2-3; no clear D. The germline V gene encodes CDR1 LNHDA and CDR2 SQIVND (reference sequence). The V and J ends lost 6 bases and 8 bases respectively, with 12 bases between them. The CDR3 is 12 residues long. CDR3 DNA sequence: TGTGCCAGTAGGGATCCTCGCGGTACGCAGTATTTT. Protein product: CASRDPRGTQYF. Full variable domain (rest looked up from reference TRBV19 and TRBJ2-3): DGGITQSPKYLFRKEGQNVTLSCEQNLNHDAMYWYRQDPGQGLRLIYYSQIVNDFQKGDIAEGYSVSREKKESFPLTVTSAQKNPTAFYLCASRDPRGTQYFGPGTRLTVL.